The T cell receptor beta chain described here comes from a study of cytomegalovirus exposure and HLA in healthy donors. Sequencing was performed with immunoSEQ multiplex PCR; in TCRdb, only in-frame clones are kept and a portion is missing. The sample lists approximately 150,000 clones, approximately 93% occurring once. Findings and caveats of the study: According to a later analysis, TCR clusters from the first cohort tended to co-occur in the approximately 130 validation repertoires. Researchers reported that a few CMV-associated chains were confirmed in vitro as CMV antigen-specific. Published work reported that the classifier diagnosed cytomegalovirus status with high specificity and sensitivity. The study recorded 160 or so TCR beta chains that were cytomegalovirus-associated.

A remark on this clone: Its antigen is unidentified.

Germline CDR1 and CDR2: SGDLS and YYNGEE. The CDR3 is 17 residues long. Trimming removed 0 bases at V and 8 bases at J, with 21 bases between. The V and J genes are TRBV9 and TRBJ2-1, with D perhaps TRBD2 (8 bases). Sequencing was done on a sample of PBMCs. This receptor was identified in a man between 18 and 29 years old in good health and CMV-seronegative. In nucleotides, the CDR3 is TGTGCCAGCAGCGTAGGAGGGGGCGGGAGGCCCATCTATGAGCAGTTCTTC. It encodes CASSVGGGGRPIYEQFF.